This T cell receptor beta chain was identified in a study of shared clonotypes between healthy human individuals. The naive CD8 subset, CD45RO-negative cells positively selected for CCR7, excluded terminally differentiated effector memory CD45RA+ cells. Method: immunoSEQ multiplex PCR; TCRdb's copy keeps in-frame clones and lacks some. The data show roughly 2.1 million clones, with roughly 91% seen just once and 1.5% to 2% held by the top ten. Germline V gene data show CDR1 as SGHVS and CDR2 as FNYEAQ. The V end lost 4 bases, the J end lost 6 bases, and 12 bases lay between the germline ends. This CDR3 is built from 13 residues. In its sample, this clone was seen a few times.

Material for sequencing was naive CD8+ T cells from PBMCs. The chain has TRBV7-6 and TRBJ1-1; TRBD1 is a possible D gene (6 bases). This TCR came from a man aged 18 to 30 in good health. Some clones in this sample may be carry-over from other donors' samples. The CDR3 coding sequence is TGTGCCAGCAGCTCAACAGGGACGGCTGAAGCTTTCTTT. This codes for CASSSTGTAEAFF.